This entry features one T cell receptor (beta chain) sequence. The CDR3 consists of 14 residues. Germline CDR1 SNHLY, CDR2 FYNNEI. The ends lost 4 bases at V and 6 bases at J; junction bases unmatched: 5. These data are taken from a study of blood T cell repertoires in COVID-19. Study background: T cells, B-cell-depleted T cells, or PBMCs supplied cDNA or gDNA.

Methods used by the authors: Counts of nucleated cells, estimated from reference gene primer amplification, were obtained. Generated by immunoSEQ multiplex PCR, the TCRdb table keeps only in-frame clones and is missing some. That table furnishes V, J and clone size, whereas the DNA furnished D and trimming. The table has 200,000 to 250,000 clones, 80% to 90% seen once. The source of this sequence is a woman in her 40s with acute COVID-19. The sample was PBMCs or T cells enriched from blood (not recorded which). The genes are TRBV2 and TRBJ1-5; TRBD1 matches at 8 bases. The CDR3 nucleotides read TGTGCCAGCAGTGCCAGGGGGCTCGGTCAGCCCCAGCATTTT. Its protein is CASSARGLGQPQHF.